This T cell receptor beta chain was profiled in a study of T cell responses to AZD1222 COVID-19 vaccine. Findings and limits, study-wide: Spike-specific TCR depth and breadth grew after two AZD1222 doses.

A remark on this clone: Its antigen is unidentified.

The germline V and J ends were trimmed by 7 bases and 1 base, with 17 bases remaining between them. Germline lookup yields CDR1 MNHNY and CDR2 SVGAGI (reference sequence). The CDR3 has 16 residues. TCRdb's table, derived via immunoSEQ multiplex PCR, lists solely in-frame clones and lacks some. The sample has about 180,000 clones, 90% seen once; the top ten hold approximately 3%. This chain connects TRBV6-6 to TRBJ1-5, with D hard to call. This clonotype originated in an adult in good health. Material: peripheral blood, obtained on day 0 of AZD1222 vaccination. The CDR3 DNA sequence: TGTGCCAGCAAGCAGATGGACGATTTCAGCAATCAGCCCCAGCATTTT. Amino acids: CASKQMDDFSNQPQHF.